These T cell receptor beta chains were read from a single sample in a study of cytomegalovirus exposure and HLA in healthy donors. TCRdb keeps only in-frame clones here, not all; method: immunoSEQ multiplex PCR. The table has about 110,000 clones, 90% to 96% seen once. The specimen was PBMCs. The receptors originated from a young woman in good health and CMV-seronegative. Each CDR3 is given with its conserved first and last residue. The order of the fields is CDR3 length, J gene, D gene, V gene, clone size, CDR3 protein, CDR3 DNA. The D gene is left open where the match is weak. Not all rows give a size; the values are once, few, many and, for expanded clones, a class.

18	TRBJ2-2	TRBD2	TRBV6-1	-	CASSARGSGGPNTGELFF	TGTGCCAGCAGTGCCCGGGGTAGCGGGGGGCCAAACACCGGGGAGCTGTTTTTT
14	TRBJ2-1	-	TRBV5-8	-	CASSSTTWYNEQFF	TGTGCCAGCAGTTCGACAACATGGTACAATGAGCAGTTCTTC
15	TRBJ2-1	TRBD2	TRBV29-1	-	CSVENAGDDYNEQFF	TGCAGCGTTGAAAATGCGGGGGACGACTACAATGAGCAGTTCTTC
15	TRBJ2-7	TRBD2	TRBV2	-	CASTRLAGPSYEQYF	TGTGCCAGCACTCGACTAGCGGGGCCCTCCTACGAGCAGTACTTC
14	TRBJ1-5	TRBD1	TRBV7-9	-	CASSSTGSGQPQHF	TGTGCCAGCAGCTCGACAGGGAGCGGTCAGCCCCAGCATTTT
13	TRBJ1-1	-	TRBV6-4	-	CASSEGGNTEAFF	TGTGCCAGCAGCGAAGGGGGGAACACTGAAGCTTTCTTT
16	TRBJ2-5	TRBD2	TRBV4-2	-	CASSQSLAGGLGTQYF	TGTGCCAGCAGCCAGTCACTAGCGGGGGGGCTTGGGACCCAGTACTTC
15	TRBJ2-5	-	TRBV5-6	-	CASSLITGWQETQYF	TGTGCCAGCAGCTTAATAACAGGGTGGCAAGAGACCCAGTACTTC
16	TRBJ1-3	-	TRBV7-7	-	CASSPLGPGAGNTIYF	TGTGCCAGCTCACCATTGGGCCCGGGGGCTGGAAACACCATATATTTT
16	TRBJ2-2	TRBD2	TRBV28	-	CASSFFKAGGTGELFF	TGTGCCAGCAGTTTTTTTAAAGCGGGGGGGACCGGGGAGCTGTTTTTT
17	TRBJ2-7	TRBD2	TRBV9	-	CASSVATPLAGIYEQYF	TGTGCCAGCAGCGTAGCCACCCCACTAGCGGGCATTTACGAGCAGTACTTC
13	TRBJ1-2	TRBD1	TRBV7-2	-	CASSLTGQKGYTF	TGTGCCAGCAGCTTAACGGGACAGAAAGGCTACACCTTC
15	TRBJ2-3	TRBD1	TRBV19	-	CASSTRTGGPDTQYF	TGTGCCAGTAGTACGAGGACAGGGGGCCCAGATACGCAGTATTTT
14	TRBJ1-1	-	TRBV2	-	CASSESSWNTEAFF	TGTGCCAGCAGTGAAAGTAGTTGGAACACTGAAGCTTTCTTT
14	TRBJ2-7	TRBD2	TRBV7-8	-	CASSFAGGSYEQYF	TGTGCCAGCAGCTTTGCGGGGGGCTCTTACGAGCAGTACTTC
16	TRBJ1-1	-	TRBV7-8	once	CASSLFSGLGDTEAFF	TGTGCCAGCAGCTTATTTTCAGGGCTTGGGGACACTGAAGCTTTCTTT
13	TRBJ2-1	-	TRBV5-5	once	CASEAGNYNEQFF	TGTGCCAGCGAGGCGGGGAACTACAATGAGCAGTTCTTC
12	TRBJ2-3	-	TRBV5-1	-	CASSLPSDTQYF	TGCGCCAGCAGCTTGCCGTCAGATACGCAGTATTTT
17	TRBJ2-5	TRBD2	TRBV2	-	CASSVSGGGVKLGTQYF	TGTGCCAGCAGTGTTAGCGGGGGGGGAGTTAAATTAGGGACCCAGTACTTC
15	TRBJ2-7	TRBD2	TRBV7-8	-	CASSLELAGTYEQYF	TGTGCCAGCAGCTTAGAACTAGCGGGGACCTACGAGCAGTACTTC
14	TRBJ2-7	-	TRBV9	-	CASSESVPTGEQYF	TGTGCCAGCAGCGAATCAGTCCCCACGGGCGAGCAGTACTTC
12	TRBJ1-2	-	TRBV19	once	CASSWGDYGYTF	TGTGCCAGTAGTTGGGGAGACTATGGCTACACCTTC
11	TRBJ2-3	-	TRBV6-5	-	CASSSIDTQYF	TGTGCCAGCAGTTCTATAGATACGCAGTATTTT
15	TRBJ2-1	-	TRBV5-6	-	CASSLGGAAYNEQFF	TGTGCCAGCAGCTTAGGTGGGGCGGCCTACAATGAGCAGTTCTTC
14	TRBJ1-6	TRBD1	TRBV6-5	-	CASRQTGRNSPLHF	TGTGCCAGCAGACAGACAGGGAGAAATTCACCCCTCCACTTT
16	TRBJ2-5	TRBD2	TRBV9	once	CASSVAAGGPRETQYF	TGTGCCAGCAGCGTAGCAGCGGGGGGGCCCCGGGAGACCCAGTACTTC